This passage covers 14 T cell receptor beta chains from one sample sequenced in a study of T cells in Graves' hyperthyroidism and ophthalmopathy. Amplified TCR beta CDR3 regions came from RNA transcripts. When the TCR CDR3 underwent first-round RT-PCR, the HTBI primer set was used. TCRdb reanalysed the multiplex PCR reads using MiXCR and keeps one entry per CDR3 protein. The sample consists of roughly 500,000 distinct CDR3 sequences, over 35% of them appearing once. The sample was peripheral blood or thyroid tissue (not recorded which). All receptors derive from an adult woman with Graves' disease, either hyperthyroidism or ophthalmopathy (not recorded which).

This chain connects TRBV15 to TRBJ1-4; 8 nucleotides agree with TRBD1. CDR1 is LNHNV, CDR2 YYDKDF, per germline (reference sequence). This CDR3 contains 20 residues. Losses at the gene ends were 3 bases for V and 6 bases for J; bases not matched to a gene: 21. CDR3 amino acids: CATSRLDRASGGRPDEKLFF. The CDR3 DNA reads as TGTGCCACCAGCAGGTTGGACAGGGCATCCGGGGGTAGGCCAGATGAAAAACTGTTTTTT.

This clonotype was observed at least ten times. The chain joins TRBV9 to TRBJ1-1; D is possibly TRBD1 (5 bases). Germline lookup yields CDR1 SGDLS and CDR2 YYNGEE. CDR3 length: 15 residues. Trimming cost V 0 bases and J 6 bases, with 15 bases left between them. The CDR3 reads CASSVDPGGRAEAFF. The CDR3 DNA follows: TGTGCCAGCAGCGTAGACCCCGGGGGGAGGGCTGAAGCTTTCTTT.

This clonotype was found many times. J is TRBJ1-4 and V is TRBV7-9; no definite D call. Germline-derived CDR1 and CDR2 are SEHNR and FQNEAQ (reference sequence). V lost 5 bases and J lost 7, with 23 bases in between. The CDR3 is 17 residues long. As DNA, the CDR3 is TGTGCCAGCAGCCCAACCGCAGGCAGCGTCCGTTTTGAAAAACTGTTTTTT. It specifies CASSPTAGSVRFEKLFF.

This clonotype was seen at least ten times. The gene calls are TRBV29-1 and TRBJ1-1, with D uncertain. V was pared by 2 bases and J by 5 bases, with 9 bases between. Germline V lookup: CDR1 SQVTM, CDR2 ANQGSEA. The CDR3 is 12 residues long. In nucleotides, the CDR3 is TGCAGCGTTGAACCCGGAGGGACTGAAGCTTTCTTT. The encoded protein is CSVEPGGTEAFF.

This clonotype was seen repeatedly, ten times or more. The CDR3 here is CSARAPGKESPLHF. The CDR3 nucleotides read TGCAGTGCTAGAGCCCCTGGGAAGGAATCACCCCTCCACTTT. The J gene is TRBJ1-6, the V gene TRBV20-1; D ambiguous. V lost 1 base and J 10 bases, leaving 14 bases between the germline ends. The CDR3 contains 14 residues. Germline CDR1 and CDR2: DFQATT and SNEGSKA (reference sequence).

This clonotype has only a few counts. CDR3 sequence (DNA): TGCAGTGCAACTAGCGGGAGGGTTGAGACCCAGTACTTC. Protein: CSATSGRVETQYF. The chain recombines TRBV20-1 with TRBJ2-5, with TRBD2 matching over 13 bases. This CDR3 contains 13 residues. Per the germline V gene, CDR1 is DFQATT and CDR2 is SNEGSKA (reference sequence). After removal of 6 bases from V and 5 bases from J, the junction contained 3 bases not matched to a gene.

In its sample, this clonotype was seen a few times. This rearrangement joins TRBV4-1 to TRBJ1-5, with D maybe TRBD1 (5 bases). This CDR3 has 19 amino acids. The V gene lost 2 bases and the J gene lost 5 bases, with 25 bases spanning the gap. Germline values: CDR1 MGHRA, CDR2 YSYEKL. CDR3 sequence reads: CASSQRQLMSSGFDQPQHF. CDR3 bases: TGCGCCAGCAGCCAACGACAGTTAATGTCCTCAGGGTTCGATCAGCCCCAGCATTTT.

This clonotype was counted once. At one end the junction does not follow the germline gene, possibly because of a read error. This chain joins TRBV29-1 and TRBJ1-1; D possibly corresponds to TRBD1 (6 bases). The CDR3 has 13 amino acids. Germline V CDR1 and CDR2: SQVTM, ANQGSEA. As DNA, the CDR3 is TGTAGCGTTGCCGCCGGGACACCGGGTGAAGCTTTCTTT. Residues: CSVAAGTPGEAFF. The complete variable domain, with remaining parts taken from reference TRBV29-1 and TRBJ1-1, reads SAVISQKPSRDICQRGTSLTIQCQVDSQVTMMFWYRQQPGQSLTLIATANQGSEATYESGFVIDKFPISRPNLTFSTLTVSNMSPEDSSIYLCSVAAGTPGEAFFGQGTRLTVV.

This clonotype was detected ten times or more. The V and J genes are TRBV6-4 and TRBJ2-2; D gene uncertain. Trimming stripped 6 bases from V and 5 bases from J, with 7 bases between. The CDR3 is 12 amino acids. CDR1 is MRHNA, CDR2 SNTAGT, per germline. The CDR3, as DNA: TGTGCCAGCAGCTATAAGACCGGGGAGCTGTTTTTT. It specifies CASSYKTGELFF.

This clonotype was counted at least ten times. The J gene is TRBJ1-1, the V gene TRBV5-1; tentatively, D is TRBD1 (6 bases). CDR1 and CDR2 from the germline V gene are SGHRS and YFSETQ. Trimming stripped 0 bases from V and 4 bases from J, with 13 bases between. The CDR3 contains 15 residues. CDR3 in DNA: TGCGCCAGCAGCTTGGCCCAGGGGCTGGGCACTGAAGCTTTCTTT. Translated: CASSLAQGLGTEAFF.

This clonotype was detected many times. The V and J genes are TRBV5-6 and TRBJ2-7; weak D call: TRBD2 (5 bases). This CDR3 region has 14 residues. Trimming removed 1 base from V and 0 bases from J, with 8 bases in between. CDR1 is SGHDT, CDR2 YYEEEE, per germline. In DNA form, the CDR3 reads TGTGCCAGCAGCTTGCGGAGGAGCTCCTACGAGCAGTACTTC. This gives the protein CASSLRRSSYEQYF.

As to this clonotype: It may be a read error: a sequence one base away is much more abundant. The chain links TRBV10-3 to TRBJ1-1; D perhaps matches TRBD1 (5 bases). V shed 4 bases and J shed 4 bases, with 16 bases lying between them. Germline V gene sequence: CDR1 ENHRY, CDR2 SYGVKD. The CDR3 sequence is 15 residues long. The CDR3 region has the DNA TGTGCCATCAGTGGGGGACCCGCGACGGGCACTGAAGCTTTCTTT. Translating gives CAISGGPATGTEAFF.

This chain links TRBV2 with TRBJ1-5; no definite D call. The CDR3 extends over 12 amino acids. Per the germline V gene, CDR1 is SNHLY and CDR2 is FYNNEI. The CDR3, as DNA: TGTGCTAGAGTGGGTAGCAATCAGCCCCAGCATTTT. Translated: CARVGSNQPQHF. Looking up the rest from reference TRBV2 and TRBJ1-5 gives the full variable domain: EPEVTQTPSHQVTQMGQEVILRCVPISNHLYFYWYRQILGQKVEFLVSFYNNEISEKSEIFDDQFSVERPDGSNFTLKIRSTKLEDSAMYFCARVGSNQPQHFGDGTRLSIL.

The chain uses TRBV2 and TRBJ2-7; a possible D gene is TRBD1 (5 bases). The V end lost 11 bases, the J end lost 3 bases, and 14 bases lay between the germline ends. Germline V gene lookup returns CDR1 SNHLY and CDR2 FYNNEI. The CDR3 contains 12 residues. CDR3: CASGAGHYEQYF. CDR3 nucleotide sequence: TGTGCCTCGGGCGCAGGACACTACGAGCAGTACTTC.